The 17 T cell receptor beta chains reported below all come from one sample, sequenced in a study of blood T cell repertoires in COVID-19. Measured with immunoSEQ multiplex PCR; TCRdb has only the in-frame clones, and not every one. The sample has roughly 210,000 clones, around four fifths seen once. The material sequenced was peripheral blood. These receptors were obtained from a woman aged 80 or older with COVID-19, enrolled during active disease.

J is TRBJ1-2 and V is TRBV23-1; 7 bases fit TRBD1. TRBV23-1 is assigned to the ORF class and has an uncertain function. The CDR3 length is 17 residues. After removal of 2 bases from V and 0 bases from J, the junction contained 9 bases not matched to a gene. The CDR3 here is CASSQRGQSITNYGYTF. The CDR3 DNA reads TGCGCCAGCAGTCAAAGGGGACAGTCCATTACTAACTATGGCTACACCTTC.

The CDR3 sequence: CASSLGGSGGEETQYF. The DNA of the CDR3 is TGCGCCAGCAGCTTGGGAGGTAGCGGGGGCGAAGAGACCCAGTACTTC. V and J are TRBV5-1 and TRBJ2-5, with TRBD2 matching 9 bases. Germline CDR1 SGHRS, CDR2 YFSETQ. After removal of 0 bases from V and 3 bases from J, the junction contained 6 bases not matched to a gene. The CDR3 covers 16 residues.

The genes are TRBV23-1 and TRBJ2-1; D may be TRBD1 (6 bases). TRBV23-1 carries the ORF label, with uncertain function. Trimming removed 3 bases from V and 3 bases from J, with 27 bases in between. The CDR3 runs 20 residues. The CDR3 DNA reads TGCGCCAGCAGTCATACCTACCCACTGATTACAGGGAATTACTACAATGAGCAGTTCTTC. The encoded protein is CASSHTYPLITGNYYNEQFF.

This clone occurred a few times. In nucleotides, the CDR3 is TGTGCCAGCAGTATTCAGGGGGCTCCGATCGGCGAGCAGTACTTC. Translated: CASSIQGAPIGEQYF. The chain is built from TRBV27 and TRBJ2-7; 8 bases map to TRBD1. This CDR3 region has 15 residues. V lost 5 bases, J lost 6 bases, and 12 bases stayed unmatched. The germline V gene encodes CDR1 MNHEY and CDR2 SMNVEV (reference sequence).

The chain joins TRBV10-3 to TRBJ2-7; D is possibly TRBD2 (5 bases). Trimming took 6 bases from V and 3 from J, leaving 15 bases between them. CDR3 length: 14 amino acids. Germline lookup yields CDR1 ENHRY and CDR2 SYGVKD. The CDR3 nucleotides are TGTGCCATCAGGAGGGCAGGCGGCGTCTACGAGCAGTACGTC. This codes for CAIRRAGGVYEQYV.

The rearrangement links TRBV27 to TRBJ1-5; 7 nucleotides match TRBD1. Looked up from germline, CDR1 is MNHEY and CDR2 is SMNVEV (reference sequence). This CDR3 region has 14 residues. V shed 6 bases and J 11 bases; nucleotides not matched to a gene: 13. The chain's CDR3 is CASRRQGTSVAQHF. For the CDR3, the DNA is TGTGCCAGCAGACGACAGGGAACATCTGTGGCCCAGCATTTT.

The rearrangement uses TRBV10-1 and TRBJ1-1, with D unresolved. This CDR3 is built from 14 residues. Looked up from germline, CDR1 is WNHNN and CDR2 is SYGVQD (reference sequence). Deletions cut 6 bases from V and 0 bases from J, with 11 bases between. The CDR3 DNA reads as TGCGCCAGCAGGGCAGACGGGATGAACACTGAAGCTTTCTTT. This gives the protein CASRADGMNTEAFF.

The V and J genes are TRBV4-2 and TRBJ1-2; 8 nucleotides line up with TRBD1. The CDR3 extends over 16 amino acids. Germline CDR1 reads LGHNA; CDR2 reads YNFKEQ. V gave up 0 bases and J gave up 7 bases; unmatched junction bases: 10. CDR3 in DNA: TGTGCCAGCAGCCAAGATGATAGGACAGGGATAAGTGGCTACACCTTC. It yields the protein CASSQDDRTGISGYTF.

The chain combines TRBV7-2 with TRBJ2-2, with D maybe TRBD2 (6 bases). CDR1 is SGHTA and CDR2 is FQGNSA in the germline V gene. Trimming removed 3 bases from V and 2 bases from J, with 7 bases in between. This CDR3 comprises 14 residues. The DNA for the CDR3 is TGTGCCAGCAGCTTTACTAGCAACACCGGGGAGCTGTTTTTT. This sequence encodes CASSFTSNTGELFF.

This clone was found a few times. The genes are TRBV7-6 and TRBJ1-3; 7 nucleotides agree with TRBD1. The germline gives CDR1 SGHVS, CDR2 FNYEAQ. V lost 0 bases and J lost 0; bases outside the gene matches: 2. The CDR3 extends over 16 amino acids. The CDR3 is CASSLARQGSGNTIYF. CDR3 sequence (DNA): TGTGCCAGCAGCTTAGCAAGACAGGGCTCTGGAAACACCATATATTTT. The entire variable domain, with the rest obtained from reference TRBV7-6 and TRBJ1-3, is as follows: GAGVSQSPRYKVTKRGQDVALRCDPISGHVSLYWYRQALGQGPEFLTYFNYEAQQDKSGLPNDRFSAERPEGSISTLTIQRTEQRDSAMYRCASSLARQGSGNTIYFGEGSWLTVV.

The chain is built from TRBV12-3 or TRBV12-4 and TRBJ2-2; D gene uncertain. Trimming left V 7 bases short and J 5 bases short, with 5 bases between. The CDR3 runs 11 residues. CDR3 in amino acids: CASTKTGELFF. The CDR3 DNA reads TGTGCCAGCACTAAGACCGGGGAGCTGTTTTTT.

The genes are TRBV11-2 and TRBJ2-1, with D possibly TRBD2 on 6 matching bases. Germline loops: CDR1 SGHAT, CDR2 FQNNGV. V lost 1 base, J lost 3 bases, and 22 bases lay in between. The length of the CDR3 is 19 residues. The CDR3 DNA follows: TGTGCCAGCAGCTTAGGGGGCGGGACGACCTCAAAGGTCTACAATGAGCAGTTCTTC. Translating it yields CASSLGGGTTSKVYNEQFF.

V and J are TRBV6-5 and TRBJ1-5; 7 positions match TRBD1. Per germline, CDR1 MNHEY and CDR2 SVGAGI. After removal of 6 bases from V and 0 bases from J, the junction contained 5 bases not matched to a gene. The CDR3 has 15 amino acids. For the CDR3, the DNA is TGTGCCAGCAGAGTACAGGGGTATAGCAATCAGCCCCAGCATTTT. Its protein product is CASRVQGYSNQPQHF.

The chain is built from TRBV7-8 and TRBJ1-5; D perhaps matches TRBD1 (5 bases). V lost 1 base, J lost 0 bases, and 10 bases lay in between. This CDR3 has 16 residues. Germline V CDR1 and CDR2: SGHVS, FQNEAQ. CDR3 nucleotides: TGTGCCAGCAGCTTAGGCCAGACAGATAGCAATCAGCCCCAGCATTTT. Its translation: CASSLGQTDSNQPQHF.

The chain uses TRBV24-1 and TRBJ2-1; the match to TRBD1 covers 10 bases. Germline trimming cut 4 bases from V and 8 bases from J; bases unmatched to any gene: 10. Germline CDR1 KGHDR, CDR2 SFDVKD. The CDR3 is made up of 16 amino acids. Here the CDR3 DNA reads TGTGCCACCAGTGACCGGGACAGGGGTAGCGCTTATGAGCAGTTCTTC. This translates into CATSDRDRGSAYEQFF.

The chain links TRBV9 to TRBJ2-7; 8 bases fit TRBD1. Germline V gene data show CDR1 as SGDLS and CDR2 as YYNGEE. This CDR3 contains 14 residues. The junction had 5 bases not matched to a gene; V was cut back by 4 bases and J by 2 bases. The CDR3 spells CASSLGTGTYEQYF. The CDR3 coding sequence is TGTGCCAGCAGCTTGGGGACAGGTACCTACGAGCAGTACTTC. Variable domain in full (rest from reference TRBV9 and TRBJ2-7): DSGVTQTPKHLITATGQRVTLRCSPRSGDLSVYWYQQSLDQGLQFLIQYYNGEERAKGNILERFSAQQFPDLHSELNLSSLELGDSALYFCASSLGTGTYEQYFGPGTRLTVT.

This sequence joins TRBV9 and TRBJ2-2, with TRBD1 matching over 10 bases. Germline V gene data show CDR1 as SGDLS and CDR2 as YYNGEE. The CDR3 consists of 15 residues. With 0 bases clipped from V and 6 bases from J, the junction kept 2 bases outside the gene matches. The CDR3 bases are TGTGCCAGCAGCGTAGAAGGGACAGGGGCCGGGGAGCTGTTTTTT. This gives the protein CASSVEGTGAGELFF.